This TCR beta chain was obtained from a study of response to subunit inactivated influenza vaccine. Notes on the study in general: The authors put forward the suggestion that each seasonal influenza vaccination may bring in only a limited number of new T cells.

Each CDR3 protein gets one entry after TCRdb re-called the RT-PCR reads with MiXCR. The repertoire has 800,000 or so distinct CDR3 sequences, about 20% of them found once; the top ten carry roughly 10%. The CDR3 consists of 12 residues. CDR1 is MNHEY and CDR2 is SVGEGT in the germline V gene. V dropped 4 bases and J dropped 5 bases, with 6 bases sitting between them. This clonotype came up a few times. Its target is unknown. The starting material was PBMCs from blood, obtained around 5 days after vaccination. The origin of this receptor is a man in his fifties who received an inactivated influenza vaccine. J is TRBJ2-1 and V is TRBV6-2 or TRBV6-3; D unresolved. The CDR3 reads CASSWMDNEQFF. In nucleotides, the CDR3 is TGTGCCAGCAGTTGGATGGACAATGAGCAGTTCTTC.